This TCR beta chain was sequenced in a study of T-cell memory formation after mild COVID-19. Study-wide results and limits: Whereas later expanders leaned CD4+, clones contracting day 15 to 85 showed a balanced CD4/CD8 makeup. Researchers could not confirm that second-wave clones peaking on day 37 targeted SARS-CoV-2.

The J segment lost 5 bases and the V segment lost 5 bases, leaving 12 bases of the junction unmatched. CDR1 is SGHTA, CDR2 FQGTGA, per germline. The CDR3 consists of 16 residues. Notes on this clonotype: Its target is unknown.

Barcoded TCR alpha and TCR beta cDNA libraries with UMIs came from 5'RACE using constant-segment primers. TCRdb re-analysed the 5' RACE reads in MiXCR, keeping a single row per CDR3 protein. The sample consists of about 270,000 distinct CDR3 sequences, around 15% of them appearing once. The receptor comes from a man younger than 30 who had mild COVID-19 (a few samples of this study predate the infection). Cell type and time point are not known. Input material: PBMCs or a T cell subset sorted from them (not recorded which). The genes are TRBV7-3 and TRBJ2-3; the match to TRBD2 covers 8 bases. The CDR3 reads CASSPHPGGAIDTQYF. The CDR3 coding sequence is TGTGCCAGCAGCCCGCACCCCGGGGGGGCAATAGATACGCAGTATTTT.